The 11 T cell receptor beta chains given below trace back to one sample, sequenced in a study of T-cell memory formation after mild COVID-19. Each CDR3 protein is one row after TCRdb ran MiXCR on the 5' RACE reads. The sample has approximately 100,000 distinct CDR3 sequences, around 12% seen once; the top ten hold under 30%. Sample: PBMCs or a T cell subset sorted from them (not recorded which). The receptors were gathered from an adult woman who had mild COVID-19 (a few samples of this study predate the infection). Cell type and time point are not known.

This CDR3 is CATRDDNPGELFF. In nucleotides, the CDR3 is TGCGCCACCAGGGACGACAACCCCGGGGAGCTGTTTTTT. The chain is built from TRBV4-3 and TRBJ2-2; the D gene could be TRBD1 or TRBD2 (5 bases each). CDR3 size: 13 residues. Germline CDR1 and CDR2: LGHNA and YSLEER. V lost 10 bases and J 6 bases, leaving 15 bases between the germline ends.

J is TRBJ1-4 and V is TRBV2; 7 nucleotides agree with TRBD1. Germline-derived CDR1 and CDR2 are SNHLY and FYNNEI. The trim removed 8 bases at V and 4 bases at J, leaving 4 bases unmatched. The CDR3 length is 13 residues. The CDR3 nucleotides are TGTGCCAGCCGACAGGGTATTAATGAAAAACTGTTTTTT. Translating gives CASRQGINEKLFF.

This clonotype was found many times. The chain has TRBV11-2 and TRBJ2-1, with 8 bases identical to TRBD2. V trimming: 5 bases; J trimming: 2 bases; junction bases outside the gene matches: 8. Germline CDR1 SGHAT, CDR2 FQNNGV. The CDR3 is made up of 16 amino acids. CDR3 bases: TGTGCCAGCAGCCCGATGGGCGGGAGGACCTACAATGAGCAGTTCTTC. Translated: CASSPMGGRTYNEQFF.

The chain couples TRBV13 to TRBJ2-1; TRBD2 agrees at 9 bases. Losses at the gene ends were 6 bases for V and 9 bases for J; bases not matched to a gene: 3. Germline V gene lookup returns CDR1 PRHDT and CDR2 FYEKMQ (reference sequence). The CDR3 has 12 amino acids. The CDR3 nucleotides are TGTGCCAGCAGTTGGGGACTAGCTGAGCAGTTCTTC. It codes for CASSWGLAEQFF. The whole variable domain, remainder taken from reference TRBV13 and TRBJ2-1, is AAGVIQSPRHLIKEKRETATLKCYPIPRHDTVYWYQQGPGQDPQFLISFYEKMQSDKGSIPDRFSAQQFSDYHSELNMSSLELGDSALYFCASSWGLAEQFFGPGTRLTVL.

This clonotype was picked up a small number of times. V usage is TRBV12-3 or TRBV12-4 and J usage is TRBJ1-1, with TRBD1 matching 9 bases. The CDR3 length is 17 residues. Trimming cost V 3 bases and J 5 bases; bases outside gene matches: 13. The CDR3 sequence: CASSFGDRDYVVTEAFF. In DNA form, the CDR3 reads TGTGCCAGCAGTTTTGGGGACAGGGATTATGTGGTGACTGAAGCTTTCTTT.

The V call is TRBV29-1, the J call TRBJ2-3; TRBD2 aligns across 13 bases. The CDR3 extends over 16 amino acids. Germline values: CDR1 SQVTM, CDR2 ANQGSEA. With V trimmed by 6 bases and J by 2 bases, 8 bases remained unmatched. CDR3 residues: CSVKGLAGEFTDTQYF. CDR3 bases: TGCAGCGTCAAAGGACTAGCGGGAGAGTTCACAGATACGCAGTATTTT.

The chain links TRBV7-8 to TRBJ1-2; possible D gene TRBD1, 5 bases. The CDR3 totals 14 residues. V lost 3 bases and J 8 bases, leaving 16 bases between the germline ends. Per the germline V gene, CDR1 is SGHVS and CDR2 is FQNEAQ. DNA of the CDR3: TGTGCCAGCAGCTTGGGGGATGGGGTAGGCGGCTACACCTTC. As protein: CASSLGDGVGGYTF.

This clonotype was seen a few times. The J gene is TRBJ2-1, the V gene TRBV29-1, with D perhaps TRBD1 or TRBD2 (5 bases each). Germline CDR1 reads SQVTM; CDR2 reads ANQGSEA. CDR3 length: 14 residues. V lost 4 bases and J 7 bases, leaving 17 bases between the germline ends. CDR3 in DNA: TGCAGCGTTGCCGGGGCCTCAATTGGGAATGAGCAGTTCTTC. It encodes CSVAGASIGNEQFF.

The chain joins TRBV29-1 to TRBJ1-2, with D maybe TRBD1 (5 bases). Trimming shortened V by 6 bases and J by 6 bases, and 17 bases separated the two germline ends. This CDR3 spans 13 amino acids. CDR1 and CDR2 (germline): SQVTM, ANQGSEA. The chain's CDR3 is CSVPAPGGNGYTF. The DNA of the CDR3 is TGCAGCGTCCCCGCGCCGGGGGGGAATGGCTACACCTTC.

Note on this clonotype: A read error may explain this, as a much larger clone is one base away. The chain couples TRBV29-1 to TRBJ2-1, with D perhaps matching TRBD1 (5 bases). Per the germline V gene, CDR1 is SQVTM and CDR2 is ANQGSEA. The CDR3 consists of 10 residues. The CDR3 is CRVGPGPQFF. The CDR3 region has the DNA TGCAGAGTTGGTCCAGGGCCGCAGTTCTTC.

In its sample, this clonotype was seen a few times. The chain is built from TRBV4-1 and TRBJ2-1, with a weak D call TRBD2 (6 bases). The CDR3 totals 17 residues. With 0 bases removed from V and 4 bases from J, the gap between germline ends came to 16 bases. The germline V gene encodes CDR1 MGHRA and CDR2 YSYEKL. The CDR3 nucleotides are TGCGCCAGCAGCCAAGATCCCCCGGGAGCCGTATACAATGAGCAGTTCTTC. Translated: CASSQDPPGAVYNEQFF.